These 30 T cell receptor beta chains came from one sample sequenced in a study of blood T cell repertoires in COVID-19. Sequencing was performed with immunoSEQ multiplex PCR; in TCRdb, only in-frame clones are kept and a portion is missing. The sample has under 350,000 clones; roughly 83% are singletons. The sample taken for sequencing was peripheral blood. The receptors derive from a man in his 60s who had recovered from COVID-19.

The rearrangement uses TRBV27 and TRBJ2-1, with 11 bases matching TRBD2. The CDR3 covers 17 residues. Germline loops: CDR1 MNHEY, CDR2 SMNVEV (reference sequence). Trimming removed 6 bases from V and 2 bases from J; junction bases left unmatched: 9. In DNA form, the CDR3 reads TGTGCCAGCAGACTAGCGGGAGTTAAGGACCCCTACAATGAGCAGTTCTTC. It specifies CASRLAGVKDPYNEQFF.

The chain joins TRBV28 to TRBJ2-3; 10 bases align to TRBD2. V was clipped by 5 bases and J by 0 bases; unmatched bases: 5. This CDR3 has 16 amino acids. The germline V gene encodes CDR1 MDHEN and CDR2 SYDVKM. Here the CDR3 reads CASSTPSGGSTDTQYF. In DNA, the CDR3 is TGTGCCAGCAGTACCCCTAGCGGGGGTAGCACAGATACGCAGTATTTT.

The chain recombines TRBV20-1 with TRBJ2-1, with 10 bases that match TRBD2. V shed 7 bases, J shed 10 bases, and the junction held 1 base outside the gene matches. This CDR3 contains 10 residues. Germline V gene data show CDR1 as DFQATT and CDR2 as SNEGSKA (reference sequence). This chain's CDR3 is CSVAGGEQFF. CDR3 nucleotide sequence: TGCAGTGTAGCGGGAGGAGAGCAGTTCTTC.

V and J are TRBV6-5 and TRBJ1-1, with TRBD1 as a possible D gene (6 bases). Per the germline V gene, CDR1 is MNHEY and CDR2 is SVGAGI. This CDR3 region has 14 residues. Trimming stripped 8 bases from V and 5 bases from J, with 18 bases between. The CDR3 here is CASVGQGRVTEAFF. DNA for the CDR3: TGTGCCAGCGTGGGTCAGGGGAGGGTGACTGAAGCTTTCTTT.

This sequence joins TRBV12-3 or TRBV12-4 and TRBJ1-5; D remains unclear. Trimming removed 6 bases from V and 2 bases from J, with 8 bases in between. CDR3 length equals 13 residues. The CDR3 DNA follows: TGTGCCAGCAGGCGCGGCGGCAATCAGCCCCAGCATTTT. Amino acids: CASRRGGNQPQHF.

The J gene is TRBJ1-1, the V gene TRBV19; possible D gene TRBD1, 6 bases. Germline assignment: CDR1 LNHDA and CDR2 SQIVND (reference sequence). The CDR3 covers 13 residues. Trimming took off 3 bases at V and 5 bases at J, with 10 bases between the two ends. In DNA, the CDR3 is TGTGCCAGTAGTATGGTAAGGGGGACTGAAGCTTTCTTT. Translation gives CASSMVRGTEAFF.

This chain connects TRBV5-1 to TRBJ1-2; D unresolved. Germline V lookup: CDR1 SGHRS, CDR2 YFSETQ. This CDR3 has 15 residues. With 0 bases removed from V and 3 bases from J, the gap between germline ends came to 12 bases. CDR3 region: CASSLDRGGYYGYTF. The CDR3 coding sequence is TGCGCCAGCAGCTTGGACCGGGGAGGCTACTATGGCTACACCTTC. Supplemented by reference TRBV5-1 and TRBJ1-2, the full variable domain reads KAGVTQTPRYLIKTRGQQVTLSCSPISGHRSVSWYQQTPGQGLQFLFEYFSETQRNKGNFPGRFSGRQFSNSRSEMNVSTLELGDSALYLCASSLDRGGYYGYTFGSGTRLTVV.

The rearrangement uses TRBV3-1 (or the pseudogene TRBV3-2) and TRBJ1-3; 7 nucleotides match TRBD1. Germline V gene lookup returns CDR1 LGHDT and CDR2 YNNKEL (reference sequence). CDR3 size: 13 residues. V lost 8 bases, J lost 4 bases, and 5 bases stayed unmatched. The CDR3 nucleotides are TGTGCCAGCTCGGGCAGGGGGGGAAACACCATATATTTT. It is translated as CASSGRGGNTIYF.

This chain connects TRBV28 to TRBJ1-2; TRBD1 aligns across 9 bases. CDR1 and CDR2 from the germline V gene are MDHEN and SYDVKM. The CDR3 runs to 15 residues. The V gene end was trimmed by 6 bases and the J gene end by 4 bases; junction bases not matched to a gene: 9. The chain's CDR3 is CASRLGGQGTYGYTF. The CDR3 DNA reads as TGTGCCAGCAGATTAGGGGGACAGGGAACCTATGGCTACACCTTC.

This sequence joins TRBV5-8 and TRBJ1-2; tentative D call: TRBD1 (6 bases). Germline V lookup: CDR1 SGHTS, CDR2 YDEGEE. The ends were cut back, 2 bases at V and 4 bases at J, with 18 bases in the middle. The CDR3 spans 16 residues. CDR3 sequence: CASSFQRTAVRYGYTF. DNA of the CDR3: TGTGCCAGCAGCTTCCAAAGGACAGCGGTGCGCTATGGCTACACCTTC.

This chain joins TRBV20-1 and TRBJ1-4; D is ambiguous. CDR3 size: 12 residues. Germline CDR1 is DFQATT and CDR2 is SNEGSKA (reference sequence). The V gene lost 6 bases and the J gene lost 8 bases, with 13 bases spanning the gap. In DNA form, the CDR3 reads TGCAGTGCGAGTAACTTGAGGGAAAAACTGTTTTTT. Amino acid sequence: CSASNLREKLFF.

The chain uses TRBV19 and TRBJ2-1; tentative D call: TRBD1 (6 bases). Germline lookup yields CDR1 LNHDA and CDR2 SQIVND (reference sequence). The CDR3 runs to 13 residues. The germline V and J ends were trimmed by 6 bases and 3 bases, with 9 bases remaining between them. Written as DNA, the CDR3 is TGTGCCAGTAGCCGGACAGTCTACAATGAGCAGTTCTTC. It translates to CASSRTVYNEQFF. The variable domain in full, completed from reference TRBV19 and TRBJ2-1, reads DGGITQSPKYLFRKEGQNVTLSCEQNLNHDAMYWYRQDPGQGLRLIYYSQIVNDFQKGDIAEGYSVSREKKESFPLTVTSAQKNPTAFYLCASSRTVYNEQFFGPGTRLTVL.

V and J are TRBV6-6 and TRBJ2-1, with TRBD1 as a possible D gene (5 bases). CDR3 length: 13 residues. The germline gives CDR1 MNHNY, CDR2 SVGAGI (reference sequence). V lost 2 bases and J lost 7, with 9 bases in between. CDR3 residues: CASSYLRQNEQFF. The CDR3 coding sequence is TGTGCCAGCAGTTACCTTAGACAGAATGAGCAGTTCTTC.

V and J are TRBV7-9 and TRBJ1-2; 9 nucleotides align to TRBD1. After removal of 6 bases from V and 7 bases from J, the junction contained 6 bases not matched to a gene. The CDR3 sequence is 13 residues long. Germline CDR1 reads SEHNR; CDR2 reads FQNEAQ (reference sequence). In nucleotides, the CDR3 is TGTGCCAGCAGTGCGGACAGGGGTGGTGGCTACACCTTC. Protein product: CASSADRGGGYTF.

V usage is TRBV7-2 and J usage is TRBJ2-5; 15 bases fit TRBD2. Germline CDR1 SGHTA, CDR2 FQGNSA. CDR3 length: 16 amino acids. After removal of 4 bases from V and 5 bases from J, the junction contained 5 bases not matched to a gene. The CDR3 reads CASSSGLAGGRETQYF. CDR3 coding DNA: TGTGCCAGCAGCTCAGGACTAGCGGGAGGGCGTGAGACCCAGTACTTC.

The V call is TRBV11-2, the J call TRBJ2-4; 7 nucleotides agree with TRBD1. This CDR3 has 16 amino acids. V trimming: 5 bases; J trimming: 2 bases; junction bases outside the gene matches: 9. Germline CDR1 is SGHAT and CDR2 is FQNNGV. For the CDR3, the DNA is TGTGCCAGCAGCCCAACCCTGACAGGGACCAAAAACATTCAGTACTTC. Amino acid sequence: CASSPTLTGTKNIQYF.

The V gene is TRBV6-5, the J gene TRBJ1-4; D possibly corresponds to TRBD1 (5 bases). V was trimmed by 3 bases and J by 3 bases, leaving 11 bases between them. Germline CDR1 MNHEY, CDR2 SVGAGI. This CDR3 has 15 residues. The CDR3 reads CASSYQGSANEKLFF. For the CDR3, the DNA is TGTGCCAGCAGTTATCAGGGTTCGGCTAATGAAAAACTGTTTTTT.

The chain carries TRBV7-9 and TRBJ2-1; tentatively, D is TRBD1 (6 bases). The CDR3 has 13 residues. Per the germline V gene, CDR1 is SEHNR and CDR2 is FQNEAQ (reference sequence). Trimming shortened V by 5 bases and J by 6 bases, and 11 bases separated the two germline ends. CDR3 coding DNA: TGTGCCAGCAGCCCAGGGGCGGGCAATGAGCAGTTCTTC. It is translated as CASSPGAGNEQFF.

The chain couples TRBV7-2 to TRBJ2-1; perhaps TRBD2 as D (5 bases). This CDR3 comprises 14 residues. V was cut by 5 bases and J by 7 bases, with 15 bases left in between. Germline lookup yields CDR1 SGHTA and CDR2 FQGNSA. CDR3 sequence (DNA): TGTGCCAGCAGCCCTACGAGGGTCGCAAATGAGCAGTTCTTC. It yields the protein CASSPTRVANEQFF.

The chain uses TRBV9 and TRBJ2-3; 9 bases map to TRBD2. Germline assignment: CDR1 SGDLS and CDR2 YYNGEE. CDR3 length equals 17 residues. The junction had 9 bases not matched to a gene; V was cut back by 4 bases and J by 0 bases. The CDR3 here is CASSLGLAGKSTDTQYF. DNA for the CDR3: TGTGCCAGCAGCCTCGGTCTAGCGGGGAAAAGCACAGATACGCAGTATTTT. Full variable domain (outside the CDR3, taken from reference TRBV9 and TRBJ2-3): DSGVTQTPKHLITATGQRVTLRCSPRSGDLSVYWYQQSLDQGLQFLIQYYNGEERAKGNILERFSAQQFPDLHSELNLSSLELGDSALYFCASSLGLAGKSTDTQYFGPGTRLTVL.

This rearrangement joins TRBV3-1 (or the pseudogene TRBV3-2) to TRBJ1-1; D may be TRBD1 (6 bases). Between the trimmed V and J ends, which lost 4 bases and 6 bases, there was a span of 21 bases. In germline, CDR1 is LGHDT, CDR2 YNNKEL (reference sequence). The CDR3 extends over 16 amino acids. The DNA of the CDR3 is TGTGCCAGCAGCCCACAGGGTGGGTTGCGTTCGGCTGAAGCTTTCTTT. It codes for CASSPQGGLRSAEAFF.

This clone came up once. The chain is built from TRBV7-2 and TRBJ2-1; 9 nucleotides line up with TRBD2. J gave up 7 bases and V 2 bases, and 18 bases lay outside the gene matches. The CDR3 totals 19 residues. Germline CDR1 and CDR2: SGHTA and FQGNSA. The CDR3 here is CASSLISVGVAGVQNEQFF. The CDR3 coding sequence is TGTGCCAGCAGCTTAATATCGGTGGGGGTAGCGGGAGTACAGAATGAGCAGTTCTTC.

The chain combines TRBV6-5 with TRBJ2-4; TRBD2 matches 8 bases. Germline CDR1 MNHEY, CDR2 SVGAGI. With 6 bases clipped from V and 4 bases from J, the junction kept 5 bases outside the gene matches. This CDR3 has 14 amino acids. DNA of the CDR3: TGTGCCAGCAGCCTGACTAGCGAGAAAAACATTCAGTACTTC. It specifies CASSLTSEKNIQYF.

The chain couples TRBV15 to TRBJ2-7; perhaps TRBD2 as D (6 bases). Deletions cut 2 bases from V and 6 bases from J, with 11 bases between. Germline CDR1 is LNHNV and CDR2 is YYDKDF (reference sequence). The CDR3 sequence is 13 residues long. CDR3 coding DNA: TGTGCCACCAGCAGAAGGGGCGGGGTCGAGCAGTACTTC. This translates into CATSRRGGVEQYF.

The V and J genes are TRBV5-5 and TRBJ2-1; D is ambiguous. V lost 0 bases, J lost 4 bases, and 11 bases lay in between. The CDR3 sequence is 15 residues long. From germline, CDR1 is SGHKS and CDR2 YYEKEE (reference sequence). CDR3 sequence: CASSLGPRVYNEQFF. The CDR3, as DNA: TGTGCCAGCAGCTTGGGCCCCCGGGTGTACAATGAGCAGTTCTTC.

The V call is TRBV19, the J call TRBJ2-7; D perhaps matches TRBD2 (7 bases). Germline lookup yields CDR1 LNHDA and CDR2 SQIVND (reference sequence). The CDR3 length is 14 residues. The V and J ends lost 4 bases and 3 bases respectively, with 13 bases between them. This CDR3 is CASSTGGSYYEQYF. The CDR3 region has the DNA TGTGCCAGTAGTACGGGGGGCAGTTACTACGAGCAGTACTTC.

J is TRBJ2-3 and V is TRBV3-1 (or the pseudogene TRBV3-2), with TRBD1 matching 9 bases. This CDR3 has 18 residues. J lost 1 base, V lost 4 bases, and 12 bases had no gene match. The germline V gene has CDR1 LGHDT and CDR2 YNNKEL (reference sequence). For the CDR3, the DNA is TGTGCCAGCAGCCCCCCGGACAGGGGTCGTGGTGGCACAGATACGCAGTATTTT. Translating gives CASSPPDRGRGGTDTQYF.

The rearrangement links TRBV5-4 to TRBJ1-3; weak D call: TRBD1 (6 bases). CDR1 and CDR2 (germline): SGHNT, YYREEE (reference sequence). This CDR3 has 16 amino acids. The ends were cut back, 2 bases at V and 3 bases at J, with 15 bases in the middle. CDR3 DNA: TGTGCCAGCAGCTTAGGGGTGGGGGCGCATGGAAACACCATATATTTT. This encodes CASSLGVGAHGNTIYF.

This clone was seen only a few times. This rearrangement joins TRBV6-5 to TRBJ1-1; 7 bases are shared with TRBD1. The CDR3 runs 15 residues. The germline V gene has CDR1 MNHEY and CDR2 SVGAGI. V gave up 0 bases and J gave up 1 base; unmatched junction bases: 2. This CDR3 reads CASSYSTGRNTEAFF. DNA for the CDR3: TGTGCCAGCAGTTACTCGACAGGGCGGAACACTGAAGCTTTCTTT.

The rearrangement uses TRBV2 and TRBJ1-6, with TRBD1 matching 8 bases. Trimming took 6 bases from V and 4 from J; bases not matched to a gene: 2. Germline CDR1 reads SNHLY; CDR2 reads FYNNEI. The CDR3 has 14 residues. The CDR3 DNA is TGTGCCAGCAGGGACAGGGAATATAATTCACCCCTCCACTTT. It yields the protein CASRDREYNSPLHF.